The TCR beta chain under discussion was sequenced for a study of beta chain features in type 1 diabetes. Study findings and constraints: Researchers report that Type 1 diabetes patients had moderately but significantly shorter TCRB CDR3s across all four CD4+ subsets.

Worth noting for this clone: Its specificity is unknown.

The study reverse transcribed the entire isolated RNA, so it sequenced expressed TCRB transcripts. Sequencing was performed with immunoSEQ multiplex PCR; in TCRdb, only in-frame clones are kept and a portion is missing. Found here are fewer than 110,000 clones, approximately 30% of them singletons; the top ten hold about 0.57%. Material for sequencing was central memory CD4+ T cells from blood. The sequence was obtained from a woman younger than 30 with type 1 diabetes.

For the CDR3, the DNA is TGTGCCAGCAGTGCAAGACTAGCGGGAGTGACGAAGACAGATACGCAGTATTTT. Amino acid sequence: CASSARLAGVTKTDTQYF. The chain joins TRBV6-1 to TRBJ2-3; 12 bases align to TRBD2. Germline CDR1 reads MNHNS; CDR2 reads SASEGT. The J segment lost 3 bases and the V segment lost 4 bases, leaving 11 bases of the junction unmatched. The CDR3 runs to 18 residues.